These 2 T cell receptor beta chains originate from one sample sequenced in a study of CD8+ T cells in alopecia areata. Extracted from the samples, RNA was reverse transcribed into cDNA to serve as the sequencing template. Libraries were prepared by immunoSEQ multiplex PCR; TCRdb keeps only in-frame clonotypes and omits some of them. This table has about 160,000 clones, 50% to 70% appearing once. Described treatment: oral pan-JAK inhibitor, 5-10 mg twice daily. The sample in question was CD4+ T cells sorted from blood, obtained at week 4, from a patient treated with tofacitinib. The receptors were gathered from a human donor with alopecia areata.

V gene TRBV30 combines with J gene TRBJ1-6, with D perhaps matching TRBD1 (6 bases). Germline V gene data show CDR1 as GTSNPN and CDR2 as SVGIG (reference sequence). This CDR3 spans 17 amino acids. The V and J ends lost 0 bases and 9 bases respectively, with 21 bases between them. Here the CDR3 DNA reads TGTGCCTGGAGTGTGGCCAGGGGCAGTTTGGAGAGTTCACCCCTCCACTTT. Translating it yields CAWSVARGSLESSPLHF.

The V gene is TRBV29-1, the J gene TRBJ1-2; the D gene is possibly TRBD1 (5 bases). CDR1 is SQVTM and CDR2 is ANQGSEA in the germline V gene. The CDR3 is 14 amino acids. Trimming pared 2 bases from V and 4 bases from J, leaving 14 bases between. The CDR3 DNA follows: TGCAGCGTTGAACCAACGGGACTCAGCTATGGCTACACCTTC. Protein product: CSVEPTGLSYGYTF.